These T cell receptor beta chains were read from a single sample in a study of T-cell reconstitution after alpha-beta-depleted transplantation in children. One entry per CDR3 protein results from TCRdb running MiXCR on the PCR reads. The sample has about 540,000 distinct CDR3 sequences; around 18% are singletons. The specimen comprised PBMCs from the stem cell graft donor, sampled from the stem cell graft. These receptors were obtained from a human donor who donated a stem cell graft to a child with acute lymphoblastic leukemia. Both conserved end residues are part of each CDR3. Each record gives: J gene, V gene, D gene, clone size, CDR3 protein, CDR3 DNA. D genes are given only for firm matches. Where a row states a size, it is once, few, many or the class of an expanded clone; other rows omit it.

>TRBJ2-3|TRBV1|NA|NA
CTSSSTTSGRARGSTDTQYF
TGCACCAGCAGCTCCACGACTAGCGGGAGGGCCCGGGGTAGCACAGATACGCAGTATTTT
>TRBJ2-1|TRBV5-1|TRBD2|NA
CASSLEGLAGGDEQFF
TGCGCCAGCAGCTTGGAAGGGCTAGCGGGAGGGGATGAGCAGTTCTTC
>TRBJ1-2|TRBV5-1|NA|few
CASSLGTSIYGYTF
TGCGCCAGCAGCTTGGGCACGTCGATCTATGGCTACACCTTC
>TRBJ2-7|TRBV27|TRBD2|NA
CASSLWGLAGVEQYF
TGTGCCAGCAGTTTGTGGGGACTAGCGGGAGTCGAGCAGTACTTC
>TRBJ2-3|TRBV7-9|TRBD1|few
CASSPTGISTDTQYF
TGTGCCAGCAGTCCGACAGGGATCAGCACAGATACGCAGTATTTT
>TRBJ2-1|TRBV5-1|NA|NA
CASSVAGPLDEQFF
TGCGCCAGCAGCGTGGCGGGGCCCTTGGATGAGCAGTTCTTC
>TRBJ2-3|TRBV20-1|TRBD2|few
CSLNPLAAPGDTQYF
TGCAGTCTTAACCCGCTAGCGGCCCCGGGGGATACGCAGTATTTT
>TRBJ2-3|TRBV5-1|NA|NA
CASSSTGMTDTQYF
TGCGCCAGCAGCTCGACTGGGATGACAGATACGCAGTATTTT
>TRBJ2-3|TRBV5-5|NA|NA
CASSLGLPGDTQYF
TGTGCCAGCAGCTTGGGTCTTCCCGGGGATACGCAGTATTTT
>TRBJ1-1|TRBV20-1|NA|NA
CSARVKNTEAFF
TGCAGTGCTAGAGTTAAGAACACTGAAGCTTTCTTT
>TRBJ2-2|TRBV12-3/TRBV12-4|TRBD2|few
CASSLDGRAAGELFF
TGTGCCAGCAGTTTAGACGGGAGGGCGGCCGGGGAGCTGTTTTTT
>TRBJ2-7|TRBV6-5|TRBD1|NA
CASSWGPGQGVKQYF
TGTGCCAGCAGTTGGGGACCGGGACAGGGTGTCAAGCAGTACTTC
>TRBJ2-1|TRBV3-1|TRBD1|few
CASSHPTGAYLNEQFF
TGTGCCAGCAGCCACCCGACAGGGGCCTACCTCAATGAGCAGTTCTTC
>TRBJ1-6|TRBV5-4|TRBD1|NA
CASSSTGTGNSPLHF
TGTGCCAGCAGCTCGACAGGGACAGGGAATTCACCCCTCCACTTT
>TRBJ2-1|TRBV5-1|TRBD1|few
CASSFRLYYRGYEQFF
TGCGCCAGCAGCTTCCGGCTTTACTACAGGGGATATGAGCAGTTCTTC
>TRBJ2-7|TRBV12-3/TRBV12-4|NA|few
CASSFQGLGEQYF
TGTGCCAGCAGTTTCCAAGGGCTCGGCGAGCAGTACTTC
>TRBJ1-2|TRBV5-6|NA|few
CASSFGGLGYTF
TGTGCCAGCAGCTTCGGGGGCCTAGGCTACACCTTC
>TRBJ2-5|TRBV3-1|NA|few
CASSQLAGIQETQYF
TGTGCCTCCAGCCAACTCGCGGGCATCCAAGAGACCCAGTACTTC
>TRBJ2-1|TRBV9|NA|NA
CASSVVAMGSSYNEQFF
TGTGCCAGCAGCGTCGTGGCCATGGGGAGCTCCTACAATGAGCAGTTCTTC
>TRBJ2-7|TRBV7-3|NA|NA
CASSPAGTPNYEQYF
TGTGCCAGCAGCCCAGCCGGGACTCCCAACTACGAGCAGTACTTC
>TRBJ1-2|TRBV5-1|NA|few
CASSADQGRDYGYTF
TGCGCCAGCAGCGCCGACCAGGGGCGAGACTATGGCTACACCTTC
>TRBJ2-3|TRBV6-6|NA|few
CASSYGGADTQYF
TGTGCCAGCAGTTACGGAGGCGCAGATACGCAGTATTTT
>TRBJ1-2|TRBV5-1|TRBD1|NA
CASSDETGYYGYTF
TGCGCCAGCAGCGACGAGACAGGGTACTATGGCTACACCTTC
>TRBJ2-5|TRBV4-1|TRBD1|NA
CASSQSGQKETQYF
TGCGCCAGCAGCCAATCGGGACAGAAAGAGACCCAGTACTTC
>TRBJ2-1|TRBV20-1|TRBD2|NA
CSARVSLAANEQFF
TGCAGTGCTAGAGTTAGCCTAGCGGCCAATGAGCAGTTCTTC
>TRBJ2-1|TRBV12-3/TRBV12-4|TRBD2|many
CASSLRREGWNEQFF
TGTGCCAGCAGTTTAAGGCGGGAGGGATGGAATGAGCAGTTCTTC
>TRBJ2-1|TRBV5-1|TRBD2|few
CASSQYLAGSYNEQFF
TGCGCCAGCAGCCAGTACCTAGCGGGGAGCTACAATGAGCAGTTCTTC
>TRBJ1-1|TRBV4-2|NA|NA
CASSLSQGGDTEAFF
TGTGCCAGCAGCCTGTCTCAAGGGGGAGACACTGAAGCTTTCTTT
>TRBJ2-3|TRBV15|TRBD2|many
CATSRPPGGPTDTQYF
TGTGCCACCAGCAGACCCCCGGGGGGTCCCACAGATACGCAGTATTTT
>TRBJ2-1|TRBV5-1|NA|few
CASSPTGHKQFF
TGCGCCAGCAGCCCCACGGGACACAAGCAGTTCTTC
>TRBJ1-1|TRBV20-1|NA|NA
CSARGLGTEAFF
TGCAGTGCTAGAGGCTTGGGAACTGAAGCTTTCTTT
>TRBJ1-2|TRBV15|NA|NA
CATSRDGVSGYTF
TGTGCCACCAGCAGAGATGGAGTTTCTGGCTACACCTTC
>TRBJ2-5|TRBV11-2|TRBD2|few
CASSSGLAGARWAETQYF
TGTGCCAGCAGCTCGGGACTAGCGGGAGCGCGCTGGGCGGAGACCCAGTACTTC
>TRBJ2-7|TRBV28|NA|NA
CASRRDVTYEQYF
TGTGCCAGCAGAAGGGACGTCACCTACGAGCAGTACTTC
>TRBJ2-7|TRBV5-1|TRBD2|NA
CASSLDWTSGSNEQYF
TGCGCCAGCAGCTTGGATTGGACTAGCGGGAGTAACGAGCAGTACTTC
>TRBJ2-2|TRBV7-9|TRBD1|once
CASSFLRDRRDGELFF
TGTGCCAGCAGCTTCCTTCGGGACAGGAGAGACGGGGAGCTGTTTTTT
>TRBJ2-2|TRBV20-1|NA|NA
CSAPNTGELFF
TGCAGTGCTCCGAACACCGGGGAGCTGTTTTTT
>TRBJ2-1|TRBV7-9|NA|NA
CASSGPEGGDYNEQFF
TGTGCCAGCAGCGGCCCTGAGGGGGGCGACTACAATGAGCAGTTCTTC
>TRBJ2-7|TRBV2|TRBD1|NA
CASIEDRASEQYF
TGTGCCAGCATAGAGGACAGGGCGTCCGAGCAGTACTTC
>TRBJ2-7|TRBV4-2|TRBD1|NA
CASRYIPGQSYEQYF
TGTGCCAGCAGGTACATCCCGGGACAGAGCTACGAGCAGTACTTC
>TRBJ2-3|TRBV5-1|TRBD2|few
CASSWSTSESTDTQYF
TGCGCCAGCAGCTGGAGCACTAGCGAAAGCACAGATACGCAGTATTTT
>TRBJ1-5|TRBV5-1|NA|many
CASAGGAGDEPQHF
TGCGCCAGCGCGGGGGGGGCAGGGGATGAGCCCCAGCATTTT
>TRBJ2-3|TRBV24-1|NA|few
CATSDSRTAGDTQYF
TGTGCCACCAGTGATTCTAGGACTGCGGGAGATACGCAGTATTTT
>TRBJ2-1|TRBV20-1|TRBD1|NA
CSARVYRGSDEQFF
TGCAGTGCTAGGGTATACAGGGGGAGTGATGAGCAGTTCTTC
>TRBJ2-7|TRBV4-1|NA|few
CASSLTGRDYEQYF
TGCGCCAGCAGCTTGACGGGCAGGGACTACGAGCAGTACTTC
>TRBJ1-5|TRBV19|NA|NA
CASSISPVRERNQPQHF
TGTGCCAGTAGTATATCCCCGGTGAGGGAGCGTAATCAGCCCCAGCATTTT
>TRBJ2-3|TRBV7-2|TRBD2|few
CASSGGVGVDTQYF
TGTGCCAGCTCCGGGGGGGTCGGGGTAGATACGCAGTATTTT
>TRBJ2-1|TRBV14|NA|few
CASSQDTAGRTYYNEQFF
TGTGCCAGCAGCCAAGATACGGCGGGAAGGACTTACTACAATGAGCAGTTCTTC
>TRBJ2-2|TRBV27|NA|few
CASSFWDQNTGELFF
TGTGCCAGCAGTTTTTGGGACCAGAACACCGGGGAGCTGTTTTTT
>TRBJ2-3|TRBV28|NA|NA
CASSIPNTQYF
TGTGCCAGCAGTATCCCTAATACGCAGTATTTT
>TRBJ1-1|TRBV20-1|NA|NA
CSVKLHRAAEAFF
TGCAGTGTAAAACTACACAGGGCGGCTGAAGCTTTCTTT
>TRBJ2-3|TRBV7-3|NA|few
CASSPGLTPTDTQYF
TGTGCCAGCAGCCCCGGGCTGACTCCCACAGATACGCAGTATTTT
>TRBJ2-1|TRBV6-5|NA|NA
CASSSRDTASWWQFF
TGTGCCAGCAGTTCCCGGGACACGGCGTCTTGGTGGCAGTTCTTC
>TRBJ1-2|TRBV9|TRBD1|many
CASSVYRGSGYTF
TGTGCCAGCAGCGTATACAGGGGTTCTGGCTACACCTTC
>TRBJ1-2|TRBV7-9|NA|NA
CASSRAGDGYTF
TGTGCCAGCAGCCGAGCGGGAGATGGCTACACCTTC